This TCR beta chain was recorded in a study of blood T cell repertoires in COVID-19. The wider study: COVID-19 samples, acute and convalescent, were from the United States, Italy and Spain. The cDNA or gDNA used as material had been derived from T cells, B-cell-depleted T cells, or PBMCs.

The CDR3 is 14 amino acids. V lost 2 bases and J 0 bases, leaving 6 bases between the germline ends. CDR1 is SGHNT and CDR2 is YYREEE in the germline V gene (reference sequence). Authors' methods: Scientists estimated how many nucleated cells there were by amplifying reference gene primers. Data came from immunoSEQ multiplex PCR; TCRdb stores just in-frame clones and leaves some out. V and J calls and clone size are given by that table; D and trimming were obtained from the DNA. Among about 220,000 clones listed, around 82% were seen once. The sequenced material came from peripheral blood. The TCR comes from a woman over 75 with acute or convalescent COVID-19. The J gene is TRBJ1-3, the V gene TRBV5-4; unclear D gene. CDR3 loop: CASSLRSSGNTIYF. CDR3 DNA: TGTGCCAGCAGCTTAAGGAGCTCTGGAAACACCATATATTTT.